This TCR beta chain appears in the sequencing data of a study of shared clonotypes between healthy human individuals. The germline CDR1 and CDR2 sequences are SQVTM and ANQGSEA. This CDR3 contains 16 residues. With 5 bases clipped from V and 6 bases from J, the junction kept 15 bases outside the gene matches. Worth noting for this clone: Its specificity is unknown.

It was around 180 ng DNA, about 30,000 T cell genomes, that sorted-subset replicate PCRs used. The method was immunoSEQ multiplex PCR; TCRdb's version includes in-frame clones alone and lacks a portion of them. The table records 2 million to 2.5 million clones, about 95% of them present only once. Naivety among CD8 cells was defined by CD45RO negativity and positive CCR7 selection, thereby excluding terminally differentiated effector memory CD45RA+ cells. Donors were Caucasian adults residing in Nashville, Tennessee, USA. Study findings and constraints: All-four-donor shared clonotypes had higher generation probabilities than non-shared clonotypes did.

The origin of this receptor is a man aged 18 to 30 in good health. The rearrangement links TRBV29-1 to TRBJ2-2, with 7 nucleotides matching TRBD2. Sequences were obtained from naive CD8+ T cells sorted from blood. As DNA, the CDR3 is TGCAGCGTTCGTGGGACTAACGGGGACCCGGCCGGGGAGCTGTTTTTT. Protein sequence: CSVRGTNGDPAGELFF.